This T cell receptor beta chain was documented in a study of monozygotic twins with inflammatory bowel disease. Regarding the study as a whole: Reduced clonotype sharing with other individuals was observed in IBD patients relative to healthy twins, especially with disease activity.

For this clonotype: What it recognizes is unknown.

Researchers generated cDNA in eight separate reactions per sample. Each CDR3 protein gets one entry in TCRdb, which reprocessed the 5' RACE reads and gives no DNA. The specimen's table records about 210,000 distinct CDR3 sequences. Germline V gene lookup returns CDR1 LNHNV and CDR2 YYDKDF (reference sequence). The CDR3 runs 15 residues. V gene TRBV15 combines with J gene TRBJ2-1. This clonotype was obtained from a human donor with ulcerative colitis or Crohn's disease, or a healthy co-twin of an affected twin (not recorded which). Sequenced material: blood. CDR3 residues: CATSRDRVRYNEQFF.